Presented here are 13 T cell receptor beta chains from one specimen sequenced in a study of preoperative IRX-2 immunotherapy in early breast cancer. The table came from immunoSEQ multiplex PCR; TCRdb's copy has only in-frame clones and leaves some out. The sample carries roughly 26,000 clones, approximately 78% recorded once. The sample's treatment: preoperative locoregional IRX-2 cytokine immunotherapy. Sequenced here: lymph node tissue, sampled after IRX-2 immunotherapy. The origin of the receptors is a human donor with breast cancer.

This rearrangement joins TRBV19 to TRBJ2-3, with 9 bases that match TRBD2. Germline V gene sequence: CDR1 LNHDA, CDR2 SQIVND (reference sequence). CDR3 length: 16 amino acids. With V trimmed by 9 bases and J by 4 bases, 14 bases remained unmatched. For the CDR3, the DNA is TGTGCCAGCGCCCAAATAGGGCTAGCGGGACCAGATACGCAGTATTTT. As protein: CASAQIGLAGPDTQYF. Full variable domain (remainder filled in from reference TRBV19 and TRBJ2-3): DGGITQSPKYLFRKEGQNVTLSCEQNLNHDAMYWYRQDPGQGLRLIYYSQIVNDFQKGDIAEGYSVSREKKESFPLTVTSAQKNPTAFYLCASAQIGLAGPDTQYFGPGTRLTVL.

V and J are TRBV30 and TRBJ2-7, with a weak D call TRBD2 (5 bases). The CDR3 length is 15 residues. V was cut by 2 bases and J by 0 bases, with 14 bases left in between. Germline V gives CDR1 GTSNPN, CDR2 SVGIG (reference sequence). CDR3 nucleotide sequence: TGTGCCTGGAGTCCCGGAGGCATTCGCTCCTACGAGCAGTACTTC. Its translation is CAWSPGGIRSYEQYF.

The CDR3 DNA reads as TGTGCCACCTCATTCGGGGGGAATCAGCCCCAGCATTTT. This gives the protein CATSFGGNQPQHF. The chain couples TRBV19 to TRBJ1-5; the D gene is possibly TRBD1 (5 bases). Deletions cut 10 bases from V and 4 bases from J, with 14 bases between. The CDR3 has 13 amino acids. Germline V gene data show CDR1 as LNHDA and CDR2 as SQIVND (reference sequence).

V usage is TRBV7-5 and J usage is TRBJ1-1; the table's D call, TRBD1, was not checked against the DNA. TRBV7-5 is tagged as a pseudogene. The length of the CDR3 is 15 residues. The CDR3 sequence is CASSRWLTENTEAFF. CDR3 DNA sequence: TGTGCCAGCTCCCGATGGCTCACAGAGAACACTGAAGCTTTCTTT.

This chain connects TRBV18 to TRBJ2-7; D remains ambiguous. V lost 2 bases, J lost 4 bases, and 12 bases lay in between. This CDR3 spans 14 amino acids. Germline CDR1 KGHSH, CDR2 LQKENI. Here the CDR3 DNA reads TGTGCCAGCTCACCAAGGGCAGATGCTTACGAGCAGTACTTC. This codes for CASSPRADAYEQYF.

The V and J genes are TRBV16 and TRBJ1-5; D may be TRBD1 (5 bases). Germline V gene lookup returns CDR1 KGHSY and CDR2 FQNENV. V dropped 1 base and J dropped 2 bases, with 9 bases sitting between them. The CDR3 has 15 amino acids. The CDR3 DNA is TGTGCCAGCAGCCAATTGTCCAGGGGCAATCAGCCCCAGCATTTT. It translates to CASSQLSRGNQPQHF.

With regard to this clone: This CDR3 is missing its conserved last phenylalanine or tryptophan, likely due to a read error. The limits of the CDR3 on the DNA are not certain, so only TCRdb's listed CDR3 is given. The V and J genes are TRBV6-7 and TRBJ2-7; no DNA check was done on the table's D call, TRBD2. TRBV6-7 has ORF status, its function being uncertain. Both ends counted, the CDR3 spans 12 residues. CDR3 protein: CASSYPRGKPST.

The chain joins TRBV28 to TRBJ2-3; no definite D call. V shed 3 bases and J shed 0 bases, with 7 bases lying between them. Looked up from germline, CDR1 is MDHEN and CDR2 is SYDVKM. The CDR3 has 14 amino acids. The CDR3 bases are TGTGCCAGCAGTTTCGGTGGAAGCACAGATACGCAGTATTTT. Protein sequence: CASSFGGSTDTQYF. The full variable domain, in which reference TRBV28 and TRBJ2-3 provide the parts outside the CDR3, is DVKVTQSSRYLVKRTGEKVFLECVQDMDHENMFWYRQDPGLGLRLIYFSYDVKMKEKGDIPEGYSVSREKKERFSLILESASTNQTSMYLCASSFGGSTDTQYFGPGTRLTVL.

The sample holds one count of this clone. The chain recombines TRBV7-4 with TRBJ2-2, with D perhaps matching TRBD1 (6 bases). The germline CDR1 and CDR2 sequences are SGHVT and SQSDAQ. The CDR3 consists of 13 residues. Trimming shortened V by 3 bases and J by 6 bases, and 8 bases separated the two germline ends. The chain's CDR3 is CASSFTGSGELFF. The CDR3 region has the DNA TGTGCCAGCAGCTTCACAGGGTCCGGGGAGCTGTTTTTT.

V gene TRBV19 combines with J gene TRBJ1-2; perhaps TRBD1 as D (5 bases). The CDR3 contains 12 residues. V dropped 4 bases and J dropped 3 bases, with 6 bases sitting between them. CDR1 and CDR2 (germline): LNHDA, SQIVND (reference sequence). Here the CDR3 reads CASSRDDYGYTF. The CDR3 nucleotides read TGTGCCAGTAGTAGGGACGACTATGGCTACACCTTC. Full variable domain (rest looked up from reference TRBV19 and TRBJ1-2): DGGITQSPKYLFRKEGQNVTLSCEQNLNHDAMYWYRQDPGQGLRLIYYSQIVNDFQKGDIAEGYSVSREKKESFPLTVTSAQKNPTAFYLCASSRDDYGYTFGSGTRLTVV.

The sample holds a few counts of this clone. The rearrangement links TRBV30 to TRBJ1-1; D is ambiguous. Deletions cut 1 base from V and 0 bases from J, with 3 bases between. Looked up from germline, CDR1 is GTSNPN and CDR2 is SVGIG (reference sequence). CDR3 size: 12 residues. The CDR3 nucleotides are TGTGCCTGGAGTGAGGTGAACACTGAAGCTTTCTTT. It specifies CAWSEVNTEAFF.

This CDR3 is CASDPVTGTGGTEAFF. As DNA, the CDR3 is TGTGCCAGCGATCCGGTCACCGGGACAGGGGGCACTGAAGCTTTCTTT. The chain joins TRBV6-8 to TRBJ1-1; 11 nucleotides line up with TRBD1. This CDR3 contains 16 residues. Germline V gives CDR1 MNHGY, CDR2 SAAAGT. J lost 4 bases, V lost 8 bases, and 12 bases had no gene match.

The chain is built from TRBV19 and TRBJ2-1, with 12 bases aligning to TRBD2. The J segment lost 8 bases and the V segment lost 3 bases, leaving 8 bases of the junction unmatched. Germline loops: CDR1 LNHDA, CDR2 SQIVND (reference sequence). The CDR3 contains 16 residues. The CDR3 protein is CASSIASSGGAYEQFF. The CDR3 DNA follows: TGTGCCAGTAGTATCGCGTCTAGCGGGGGGGCCTATGAGCAGTTCTTC.